The 30 T cell receptor beta chains given below trace back to one sample, sequenced in a study of blood T cell repertoires in COVID-19. Method: immunoSEQ multiplex PCR; TCRdb's copy keeps in-frame clones and lacks some. The profile shows tens of thousands of clones, about 86% of them singletons. Sequenced material: peripheral blood. The receptors come from a woman aged 80 or over with active or convalescent COVID-19.

A single count supports this clone. The chain recombines TRBV7-9 with TRBJ2-5; D is perhaps TRBD2 (7 bases). The CDR3 runs 15 residues. Looked up from germline, CDR1 is SEHNR and CDR2 is FQNEAQ (reference sequence). The V end lost 2 bases, the J end lost 5 bases, and 15 bases lay between the germline ends. The CDR3 spells CASSLSQGRGETQYF. Written as DNA, the CDR3 is TGTGCCAGCAGCTTATCTCAGGGGAGGGGGGAGACCCAGTACTTC. The full variable domain, in which reference TRBV7-9 and TRBJ2-5 provide the parts outside the CDR3, is DTGVSQNPRHKITKRGQNVTFRCDPISEHNRLYWYRQTLGQGPEFLTYFQNEAQLEKSRLLSDRFSAERPKGSFSTLEIQRTEQGDSAMYLCASSLSQGRGETQYFGPGTRLLVL.

CDR3 sequence (DNA): TGTGCCAGCAGCCCTGCAGAAGAGCAGTACTTC. This codes for CASSPAEEQYF. J is TRBJ2-7 and V is TRBV7-2; D unresolved. Germline values: CDR1 SGHTA, CDR2 FQGNSA. CDR3 length equals 11 residues. Trimming took off 5 bases at V and 7 bases at J, with 9 bases between the two ends.

There are a few counts of this clone. The genes are TRBV5-6 and TRBJ1-1; 9 bases are a match to TRBD1. The CDR3 has 14 amino acids. CDR1 and CDR2 from the germline V gene are SGHDT and YYEEEE. The junction had 5 bases not matched to a gene; V was cut back by 4 bases and J by 4 bases. Here the CDR3 reads CASSPTGGSTEAFF. As DNA, the CDR3 is TGTGCCAGCAGCCCGACAGGGGGTAGCACTGAAGCTTTCTTT.

The V call is TRBV11-2, the J call TRBJ2-2; D is possibly TRBD1 (6 bases). The CDR3 spans 17 residues. CDR1 and CDR2 from the germline V gene are SGHAT and FQNNGV. V dropped 2 bases and J dropped 0 bases, with 13 bases sitting between them. In DNA form, the CDR3 reads TGTGCCAGCAGCTTAAGGCAGGGGACCCCGAACACCGGGGAGCTGTTTTTT. This codes for CASSLRQGTPNTGELFF.

This sequence joins TRBV19 and TRBJ1-1; tentative D call: TRBD1 (5 bases). Germline CDR1 reads LNHDA; CDR2 reads SQIVND (reference sequence). The CDR3 extends over 17 amino acids. V lost 0 bases and J lost 5, with 19 bases in between. The CDR3 region is CASSIEKTQGIGTEAFF. As DNA, the CDR3 is TGTGCCAGTAGTATAGAGAAGACTCAGGGAATTGGGACTGAAGCTTTCTTT.

J is TRBJ2-1 and V is TRBV6-5; 7 nucleotides align to TRBD1. V dropped 6 bases and J dropped 12; count of bases not matched to a gene: 11. This CDR3 has 13 amino acids. CDR1 and CDR2 from the germline V gene are MNHEY and SVGAGI. DNA of the CDR3: TGTGCCAGCAGCGACGGACAGGCCCCGCCGCAGTTCTTC. Translation: CASSDGQAPPQFF.

This rearrangement joins TRBV11-2 to TRBJ1-6; tentative D call: TRBD1 (5 bases). CDR1 SGHAT and CDR2 FQNNGV come from the germline V gene. The V gene lost 2 bases and the J gene lost 10 bases, with 15 bases spanning the gap. The CDR3 sequence is 15 residues long. The CDR3 DNA is TGTGCCAGCAGCTTAATTAGGACATTGGTCTCACCCCTCCACTTT. It codes for CASSLIRTLVSPLHF.

Here the CDR3 DNA reads TGTGCCAGCAGCCTAGGGACTAGCGGGGGGCTAGCCAAAAACATTCAGTACTTC. It is translated as CASSLGTSGGLAKNIQYF. The rearrangement uses TRBV7-9 and TRBJ2-4; 15 bases are a match to TRBD2. The V and J ends lost 5 bases and 0 bases, in that order; junction bases with no gene match: 5. Germline values: CDR1 SEHNR, CDR2 FQNEAQ (reference sequence). CDR3 length equals 18 residues.

The chain uses TRBV29-1 and TRBJ1-1; D is unclear. Trimming took 7 bases from V and 1 from J, leaving 16 bases between them. Germline V gene lookup returns CDR1 SQVTM and CDR2 ANQGSEA. This CDR3 comprises 14 residues. CDR3 residues: CSATEGSGNTEAFF. CDR3 nucleotide sequence: TGCAGCGCTACCGAGGGATCCGGGAACACTGAAGCTTTCTTT.

This chain uses TRBV18 with TRBJ2-2, with 7 bases that match TRBD1. The CDR3 loop spans 16 amino acids. V lost 10 bases to trimming and J lost 4 bases; unmatched junction nucleotides: 15. Germline CDR1 is KGHSH and CDR2 is LQKENI. This CDR3 reads CATLAPGRTGTGELFF. The CDR3 bases are TGTGCCACCCTCGCCCCAGGCAGGACAGGCACCGGGGAGCTGTTTTTT. Drawing the rest from reference TRBV18 and TRBJ2-2, the complete variable domain is NAGVMQNPRHLVRRRGQEARLRCSPMKGHSHVYWYRQLPEEGLKFMVYLQKENIIDESGMPKERFSAEFPKEGPSILRIQQVVRGDSAAYFCATLAPGRTGTGELFFGEGSRLTVL.

The V gene is TRBV7-3, the J gene TRBJ2-2; 8 positions match TRBD2. The trim removed 4 bases at V and 2 bases at J, leaving 6 bases unmatched. The CDR3 is 16 residues long. Germline values: CDR1 SGHTA, CDR2 FQGTGA. This CDR3 is CASSSGLAPNTGELFF. Written as DNA, the CDR3 is TGTGCCAGCAGCTCTGGACTAGCACCCAACACCGGGGAGCTGTTTTTT. The entire variable domain, with the rest obtained from reference TRBV7-3 and TRBJ2-2, is as follows: GAGVSQTPSNKVTEKGKYVELRCDPISGHTALYWYRQSLGQGPEFLIYFQGTGAADDSGLPNDRFFAVRPEGSVSTLKIQRTERGDSAVYLCASSSGLAPNTGELFFGEGSRLTVL.

The chain couples TRBV2 to TRBJ2-7, with D possibly TRBD2 on 5 matching bases. Trimming pared 7 bases from V and 0 bases from J, leaving 7 bases between. Per germline, CDR1 SNHLY and CDR2 FYNNEI. This CDR3 comprises 12 residues. CDR3 region: CASTAGSYEQYF. CDR3 DNA: TGTGCCAGCACGGCGGGCTCCTACGAGCAGTACTTC.

J is TRBJ1-4 and V is TRBV21-1; TRBD1, the table's D call, was not compared with the DNA. TRBV21-1 is recorded as a pseudogene. The CDR3 covers 16 residues. CDR3 sequence reads: CASSKKGQEPLGKLFF. The DNA of the CDR3 is TGTGCCAGCAGCAAAAAGGGACAGGAGCCCCTAGGGAAACTGTTTTTT.

In this sample, this clone turned up once. CDR3 amino acids: CASSDTKRAGEQFF. DNA for the CDR3: TGTGCCAGCAGTGATACTAAAAGGGCGGGTGAGCAGTTCTTC. The chain joins TRBV2 to TRBJ2-1; perhaps TRBD2 as D (5 bases). Germline assignment: CDR1 SNHLY and CDR2 FYNNEI. Trimming stripped 3 bases from V and 9 bases from J, with 15 bases between. The CDR3 is 14 amino acids. The full variable domain, in which reference TRBV2 and TRBJ2-1 provide the parts outside the CDR3, is EPEVTQTPSHQVTQMGQEVILRCVPISNHLYFYWYRQILGQKVEFLVSFYNNEISEKSEIFDDQFSVERPDGSNFTLKIRSTKLEDSAMYFCASSDTKRAGEQFFGPGTRLTVL.

The chain joins TRBV4-1 to TRBJ2-5, with 9 nucleotides matching TRBD2. Germline assignment: CDR1 MGHRA and CDR2 YSYEKL. CDR3 size: 18 residues. The J segment lost 2 bases and the V segment lost 4 bases, leaving 14 bases of the junction unmatched. The CDR3 nucleotides read TGCGCCAGCAGCCGCAAAAGCTTACTAGCGGGTCAGCAAGAGACCCAGTACTTC. Its protein is CASSRKSLLAGQQETQYF.

This chain links TRBV7-8 with TRBJ2-3; D may be TRBD1 (6 bases). The CDR3 runs 14 residues. Germline V gene data show CDR1 as SGHVS and CDR2 as FQNEAQ. Trimming shortened V by 5 bases and J by 1 base, and 10 bases separated the two germline ends. CDR3 residues: CASSRDTGTDTQYF. As DNA, the CDR3 is TGTGCCAGCAGCCGGGACACCGGCACAGATACGCAGTATTTT.

The V gene is TRBV19, the J gene TRBJ1-6; D not resolved. The CDR3 runs to 16 residues. The germline V gene encodes CDR1 LNHDA and CDR2 SQIVND (reference sequence). The ends were cut back, 3 bases at V and 1 base at J, with 10 bases in the middle. The CDR3 is CASSMRGASYNSPLHF. Here the CDR3 DNA reads TGTGCCAGTAGTATGCGGGGTGCGTCCTATAATTCACCCCTCCACTTT.

J is TRBJ2-5 and V is TRBV5-6; no clear D gene. Trimming stripped 2 bases from V and 5 bases from J, with 22 bases between. The CDR3 extends over 17 amino acids. In germline, CDR1 is SGHDT, CDR2 YYEEEE. The CDR3 coding sequence is TGTGCCAGCAGCTTAGAAGGCCTCGGGTCCCCTGGGGAGACCCAGTACTTC. Amino acid sequence: CASSLEGLGSPGETQYF.

The chain links TRBV15 to TRBJ1-5, with a tentative D call TRBD1 (6 bases). The CDR3 covers 14 residues. Trimming removed 1 base at V and 7 bases at J, with 11 bases between. Germline V gene lookup returns CDR1 LNHNV and CDR2 YYDKDF (reference sequence). This CDR3 reads CATSRVAGAQPQHF. DNA of the CDR3: TGTGCCACCAGCAGAGTAGCAGGGGCCCAGCCCCAGCATTTT.

V usage is TRBV5-1 and J usage is TRBJ2-7; TRBD1 matches 7 bases. Germline loops: CDR1 SGHRS, CDR2 YFSETQ. J was trimmed by 2 bases and V by 1 base; bases with no gene match: 6. The CDR3 spans 15 residues. The CDR3 loop is CASSLPDDRAYEQYF. The CDR3 coding sequence is TGCGCCAGCAGCTTGCCCGACGACAGGGCCTACGAGCAGTACTTC.

The chain links TRBV23-1 to TRBJ2-6, with TRBD1 matching 9 bases. TRBV23-1 carries the ORF label, with uncertain function. This CDR3 is built from 18 residues. With V trimmed by 4 bases and J by 1 base, 8 bases remained unmatched. The CDR3 is CASSPNWDRDSGANVLTF. DNA of the CDR3: TGCGCCAGCAGTCCGAATTGGGACAGGGATTCTGGGGCCAACGTCCTGACTTTC.

The J gene is TRBJ2-1, the V gene TRBV7-6; TRBD2 aligns across 7 bases. The J segment lost 7 bases and the V segment lost 5 bases, leaving 11 bases of the junction unmatched. Germline V gene sequence: CDR1 SGHVS, CDR2 FNYEAQ. The CDR3 is 15 amino acids. CDR3 DNA: TGTGCCAGCAGCCCAAGGGATAGCGGGCGAAATGAGCAGTTCTTC. Encoded protein: CASSPRDSGRNEQFF.

V is TRBV18 and J is TRBJ2-5, with D maybe TRBD1 (6 bases). This CDR3 spans 13 amino acids. Germline values: CDR1 KGHSH, CDR2 LQKENI. V was cut by 2 bases and J by 2 bases, with 6 bases left in between. The CDR3 DNA sequence: TGTGCCAGCTCACCAGGACAGCAAGAGACCCAGTACTTC. It yields the protein CASSPGQQETQYF.

The rearrangement joins TRBV2 to TRBJ1-5, with D perhaps TRBD1 (5 bases). CDR1 SNHLY and CDR2 FYNNEI come from the germline V gene. The CDR3 is 13 amino acids. V gave up 5 bases and J gave up 4 bases, with 9 bases separating them. DNA of the CDR3: TGTGCCAGCAGTTGGACATCAAATCAGCCCCAGCATTTT. This gives the protein CASSWTSNQPQHF.

This clone was seen just once. The rearrangement joins TRBV2 to TRBJ1-1; D may be TRBD1 (5 bases). In germline, CDR1 is SNHLY, CDR2 FYNNEI. This CDR3 has 13 residues. The germline V and J ends were trimmed by 6 bases and 4 bases, with 12 bases remaining between them. The CDR3 sequence: CASSPQGFTEAFF. In DNA, the CDR3 is TGTGCCAGCAGCCCTCAGGGATTCACTGAAGCTTTCTTT.

The CDR3: CASSYSWQGPGNTIYF. Here the CDR3 DNA reads TGTGCCAGCAGTTACTCATGGCAGGGCCCTGGAAACACCATATATTTT. The chain couples TRBV6-5 to TRBJ1-3, with D perhaps matching TRBD1 (5 bases). V lost 0 bases to trimming and J lost 2 bases, with 11 bases between them. CDR3 length equals 16 residues. The germline gives CDR1 MNHEY, CDR2 SVGAGI.

This clone came up once. This chain uses TRBV15 with TRBJ2-5; 7 nucleotides agree with TRBD2. CDR1 is LNHNV and CDR2 is YYDKDF in the germline V gene (reference sequence). V trimming: 1 base; J trimming: 4 bases; junction bases outside the gene matches: 6. The CDR3 runs to 15 residues. CDR3 region: CATSRAGGGTETQYF. CDR3 nucleotide sequence: TGTGCCACCAGCAGAGCTGGGGGGGGGACAGAGACCCAGTACTTC.

J is TRBJ2-1 and V is TRBV6-2 or TRBV6-3; 9 bases fit TRBD2. The length of the CDR3 is 13 residues. From germline, CDR1 is MNHEY and CDR2 SVGEGT. Trimming took 2 bases from V and 10 from J; bases not matched to a gene: 3. The CDR3 loop is CASSYQTSGEQFF. The CDR3 coding sequence is TGTGCCAGCAGTTACCAGACTAGCGGAGAGCAGTTCTTC.

This clone was counted only a few times. V usage is TRBV1 and J usage is TRBJ2-2; the table names TRBD2, a call not compared with the DNA. TRBV1 is a listed pseudogene. The CDR3 consists of 15 residues. The CDR3 coding sequence is TGCACCAGCAGCCAGGGACTAGCGGGGGCTGGGGAGCTGTTTTTT. Protein sequence: CTSSQGLAGAGELFF.

The chain combines TRBV19 with TRBJ1-4, with 10 bases that match TRBD1. Trimming removed 5 bases from V and 0 bases from J; junction bases left unmatched: 3. CDR1 LNHDA and CDR2 SQIVND come from the germline V gene (reference sequence). The CDR3 is made up of 16 amino acids. The CDR3 region is CASSPGQGTTNEKLFF. As DNA, the CDR3 is TGTGCCAGTAGTCCGGGACAGGGGACAACTAATGAAAAACTGTTTTTT.